Sequencing of this T cell receptor (beta chain) was carried out in a study of hypomethylating agent response in myelodysplastic syndrome. Study findings and constraints: Whether shared GLIPH2 clusters recognize novel MDS antigens was not confirmed.

Regarding this clone: Its antigen is as yet unknown.

Measured with immunoSEQ multiplex PCR; TCRdb has only the in-frame clones, and not every one. Of fewer than 2,000 clones in the sample, roughly 86% were seen once. The CDR3 runs 13 residues. The V and J ends lost 5 bases and 1 base respectively, with 9 bases between them. The germline CDR1 and CDR2 sequences are MNHEY and SMNVEV (reference sequence). Sequences were derived from bone marrow, sampled before or after starting hypomethylating agent treatment for myelodysplastic syndrome (not recorded which). The TCR comes from a human donor with myelodysplastic syndrome. This chain joins TRBV27 and TRBJ2-7; D not certain. The CDR3 region is CASSPHPSYEQYF. DNA for the CDR3: TGTGCCAGCAGTCCACACCCTTCCTACGAGCAGTACTTC.